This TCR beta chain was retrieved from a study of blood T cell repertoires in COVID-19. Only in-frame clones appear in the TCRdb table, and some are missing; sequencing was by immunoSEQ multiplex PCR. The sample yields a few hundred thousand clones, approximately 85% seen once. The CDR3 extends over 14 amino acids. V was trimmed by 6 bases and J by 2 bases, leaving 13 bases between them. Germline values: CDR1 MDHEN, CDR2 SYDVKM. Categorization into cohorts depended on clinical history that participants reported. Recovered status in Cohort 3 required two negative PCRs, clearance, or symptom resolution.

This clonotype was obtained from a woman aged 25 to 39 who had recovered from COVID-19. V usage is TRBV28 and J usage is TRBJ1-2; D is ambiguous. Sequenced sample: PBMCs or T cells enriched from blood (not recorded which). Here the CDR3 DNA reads TGTGCCAGCAGGCGAGCGGGTGGGAACTATGGCTACACCTTC. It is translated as CASRRAGGNYGYTF.